The present TCR beta chain was sequenced within a study of ipilimumab plus nivolumab after autologous stem cell transplantation. Study information: DLBCL patients had primary refractory or relapsed disease. The study, taken as a whole, reports: The authors say TCR, Treg and microbiome findings warrant further study.

Sequencing used immunoSEQ multiplex PCR; TCRdb keeps in-frame clones, though not all of them. Of 15,000 or so clones listed, just under 80% were seen once; the top ten hold roughly a tenth. Germline-derived CDR1 and CDR2 are LGHNA and YNFKEQ. The CDR3 extends over 16 amino acids. V lost 4 bases and J 7 bases, leaving 17 bases between the germline ends. This clone was detected only once. Its antigen is not identified. Patients got ipilimumab 1 mg/kg beginning 14 to 28 days post-transplant. Patients received nivolumab 3 mg/kg at weeks 1, 4, 7, 10, then fortnightly to week 26. The sample was PBMCs, taken in a trial of ipilimumab plus nivolumab as post-transplant consolidation. The chain combines TRBV4-2 with TRBJ1-6, with D perhaps TRBD1 (5 bases). The origin of this receptor is a male donor with diffuse large B-cell lymphoma. This CDR3 is CASSPEHSWGNSPLHF. The CDR3 nucleotides read TGTGCCAGCAGCCCGGAACATTCTTGGGGCAATTCACCCCTCCACTTT.